This T cell receptor beta chain was found in a study of OX40 agonist ivuxolimab in advanced cancers. Whole-study context: The study reported partial responses in three patients: one hepatocellular carcinoma, two cutaneous melanoma. Study-level results: Some nonresponders also had low normalized T-cell clonal expansion. The authors did not determine the antigen specificity of the expanded peripheral T cells. Clonal expansion among partial responders at 0.1-3.0 mg/kg ranked near the lowest.

Profiling relied on immunoSEQ multiplex PCR, and the TCRdb table lists in-frame clones only, not all of them. The table includes just over 50,000 clones, 84% detected once. V lost 8 bases, J lost 3 bases, and 14 bases lay in between. The CDR3 has 13 amino acids. Germline CDR1 reads LNHDA; CDR2 reads SQIVND (reference sequence). Concerning this clone itself: Its antigen is undetermined.

The receptor's source is an adult with an advanced solid tumor such as melanoma, head and neck, liver or kidney cancer. Sample: CD4+ or CD8+ T cells sorted from blood, taken in a trial of the OX40 agonist ivuxolimab. V gene TRBV19 combines with J gene TRBJ2-7, with D possibly being TRBD1 (6 bases). Here the CDR3 reads CASSGVLGYEQYF. The CDR3 bases are TGTGCCAGTTCAGGGGTTCTCGGCTACGAGCAGTACTTC.